This T cell receptor beta chain was retrieved from a study of blood T cell repertoires in COVID-19 (dated by TCRdb to the early 2020s). Background on the whole study: Samples covering the acute and convalescent phases of COVID-19 were provided by collaborators in the United States, Italy and Spain. The material from the prospective study consisted of cDNA or gDNA derived from T cells, B-cell-depleted T cells, or PBMCs. Deeply sampled blood TCRbeta repertoires from subjects exposed to, actively infected with, or recovered from COVID-19 were included in the dataset. The repertoires were released in a freely available public database meant as a resource for research on the immune response to SARS-CoV-2. Samples were obtained from the ongoing ImmuneRACE study (first 160 participants) and from roughly 1,300 subjects provided by 6 global collaborators. Sample metadata almost always included a de-identified subject ID, COVID-19 status, age in years and sex. Where available, HLA class I and class II types were taken from metadata supplied by the sample provider and were not determined by assay-based typing. The study at large found these results: How much clinical and demographic metadata was included differed by source and by participant, and the metadata was provided uncurated.

Comment on this clone: The antigen it recognizes is unknown. The record has no base qualities; no much larger clone is one base away.

Each collaborating institution followed its own protocols to collect whole blood in K2EDTA tubes. Collaborator samples were shipped for TCRbeta analysis as frozen whole blood, isolated PBMCs, or DNA extracted from either sample type. Its CDR3 holds 16 amino acids, cysteine through phenylalanine. Solely the CDR3 DNA is kept, with 48 bases framed from the first base. Per the germline V gene, MGHRA is the CDR1 and YSYEKL is the CDR2. Between the V and J ends, shortened by 0 bases and 7 bases respectively, the junction contains 13 bases. TCRbeta CDR3 regions were amplified from genomic DNA by means of the immunoSEQ Assay, a bias-controlled multiplex PCR. In the source study's methods: The number of nucleated cells in each sample was estimated from the amplification of reference gene primers within the assay. To quantify the absolute abundance of each unique TCRbeta CDR3 rearrangement, sequence reads were collapsed and filtered. For each sample, productive Simpson clonality was calculated by taking the square root of Simpson's diversity index across productive rearrangements. The immuneACCESS repertoire file appears here via TCRdb, limited to in-frame rearrangements. These files lack a portion of the clones; in checked studies, under half of the deficit traces to unresolved V genes, and the cause of the others is not known. The DNA gave D and trimming, while V, J and clone size come from that table. For this sample there are 140,000 to 150,000 clones; about 79% appear just once. Clones ranked in the top ten supply about 9.4% of the sample.

The sample was peripheral blood. This receptor was obtained from a man aged 55 to 70 with active or convalescent COVID-19. The chain uses TRBV4-1 and TRBJ1-6; the D gene cannot be named for sure. Read as DNA, the sequence is TGCGCCAGCAGCCAAGAGAGTGCAGGCGGGAATTCACCCCTCCACTTT. Translated, it reads CASSQESAGGNSPLHF.